What follows are 31 T cell receptor beta chains derived from one specimen sequenced in a study of blood T cell repertoires in COVID-19. Sequencing used immunoSEQ multiplex PCR; TCRdb keeps in-frame clones, though not all of them. The sample records 1,500 to 2,000 clones, 65% to 70% being singletons. What was sequenced was peripheral blood. The receptors were sampled from a man aged 70 or older with active COVID-19.

This clone was seen once. This sequence joins TRBV5-1 and TRBJ2-1; TRBD2 matches at 7 bases. This CDR3 has 18 amino acids. Germline V lookup: CDR1 SGHRS, CDR2 YFSETQ. The trim removed 1 base at V and 4 bases at J, leaving 14 bases unmatched. This CDR3 is CASSLLRSSGILYNEQFF. The CDR3 DNA follows: TGCGCCAGCAGCTTGTTGCGGTCTAGCGGCATTTTATACAATGAGCAGTTCTTC.

V usage is TRBV6-5 and J usage is TRBJ1-2; 7 nucleotides line up with TRBD1. Per germline, CDR1 MNHEY and CDR2 SVGAGI. There are 13 residues in the CDR3. Losses at the gene ends were 6 bases for V and 6 bases for J; bases not matched to a gene: 7. The chain's CDR3 is CASSPGQANGYTF. Written as DNA, the CDR3 is TGTGCCAGCAGCCCCGGACAGGCTAATGGCTACACCTTC.

The V gene is TRBV10-3, the J gene TRBJ2-2; 8 positions agree with TRBD1. Germline V CDR1 and CDR2: ENHRY, SYGVKD. V gave up 3 bases and J gave up 3 bases; unmatched junction bases: 3. CDR3 length: 15 residues. CDR3 coding DNA: TGTGCCATCAGTGAAGGACAGGGACACACCGGGGAGCTGTTTTTT. It codes for CAISEGQGHTGELFF.

The chain joins TRBV19 to TRBJ1-1, with D possibly matching TRBD1 (6 bases). Between the trimmed V and J ends, which lost 6 bases and 5 bases, there was a span of 10 bases. CDR3 size: 12 residues. Per germline, CDR1 LNHDA and CDR2 SQIVND (reference sequence). The CDR3 coding sequence is TGTGCCAGTAGACAACAGGGTACTGAAGCTTTCTTT. Protein product: CASRQQGTEAFF.

By proportion, this clone is large. The gene calls are TRBV11-1 and TRBJ1-1, with 12 bases matching TRBD1. Germline CDR1 reads SGHAT; CDR2 reads FQDESV (reference sequence). The trim removed 5 bases at V and 6 bases at J, leaving 10 bases unmatched. The CDR3 is 16 amino acids. CDR3 bases: TGTGCCAGCAGCACCTGGGACAGGGGGCTCGGGTCTGAAGCTTTCTTT. Amino acids: CASSTWDRGLGSEAFF. Together with reference TRBV11-1 and TRBJ1-1, the CDR3 gives the full variable domain: EAEVAQSPRYKITEKSQAVAFWCDPISGHATLYWYRQILGQGPELLVQFQDESVVDDSQLPKDRFSAERLKGVDSTLKIQPAELGDSAMYLCASSTWDRGLGSEAFFGQGTRLTVV.

The chain uses TRBV25-1 and TRBJ2-1; 8 nucleotides match TRBD2. The V and J ends lost 3 bases and 6 bases, in that order; junction bases with no gene match: 7. This CDR3 contains 15 residues. Germline V lookup: CDR1 MGHDK, CDR2 SYGVNS. CDR3 sequence reads: CASSDPGRGGNEQFF. The CDR3 bases are TGTGCCAGCAGTGATCCGGGCCGGGGGGGCAATGAGCAGTTCTTC.

The rearrangement uses TRBV9 and TRBJ2-1, with 9 bases fitting TRBD2. J gave up 6 bases and V 2 bases, and 6 bases lay outside the gene matches. The CDR3 loop spans 15 amino acids. The germline V gene encodes CDR1 SGDLS and CDR2 YYNGEE. As DNA, the CDR3 is TGTGCCAGCAGCGTGAGCGGGGGGTACTCCAATGAGCAGTTCTTC. Translated: CASSVSGGYSNEQFF.

CDR3 in amino acids: CASSLRAVSGPTDTQYF. The CDR3 DNA reads TGTGCCAGCAGCTTGAGGGCGGTTAGCGGGCCCACAGATACGCAGTATTTT. The gene calls are TRBV7-2 and TRBJ2-3; 7 bases agree with TRBD2. The germline V gene encodes CDR1 SGHTA and CDR2 FQGNSA. V lost 3 bases and J lost 2; bases outside the gene matches: 11. This CDR3 region has 17 residues.

The chain has TRBV5-1 and TRBJ1-2; D gene ambiguous. With 4 bases removed from V and 2 bases from J, the gap between germline ends came to 15 bases. The germline CDR1 and CDR2 sequences are SGHRS and YFSETQ. The CDR3 extends over 15 amino acids. CDR3 coding DNA: TGCGCCAGCAGCCAATCGCTAAAAACGAACTATGGCTACACCTTC. Residues: CASSQSLKTNYGYTF.

The chain employs TRBV15 and TRBJ1-4; a possible D gene is TRBD1 (6 bases). V dropped 0 bases and J dropped 8 bases, with 13 bases sitting between them. This CDR3 spans 15 amino acids. Germline loops: CDR1 LNHNV, CDR2 YYDKDF (reference sequence). CDR3 DNA sequence: TGTGCCACCAGCAGAGAAAGGGGGATAGGGGAAAAACTGTTTTTT. Its translation: CATSRERGIGEKLFF.

V is TRBV10-3 and J is TRBJ2-1; TRBD1 might be the D (6 bases). CDR1 and CDR2 from the germline V gene are ENHRY and SYGVKD. V lost 4 bases and J lost 3, with 10 bases in between. The CDR3 is 14 amino acids. CDR3 residues: CAISGQANYNEQFF. The CDR3 bases are TGTGCCATCAGTGGACAGGCGAACTACAATGAGCAGTTCTTC.

The rearrangement joins TRBV30 to TRBJ2-1; 11 nucleotides align to TRBD2. V lost 1 base and J lost 3; bases outside the gene matches: 11. CDR3 length: 18 amino acids. The germline CDR1 and CDR2 sequences are GTSNPN and SVGIG (reference sequence). The CDR3 loop is CAWSGALGTSGVYNEQFF. The CDR3 nucleotides read TGTGCCTGGAGTGGGGCTTTAGGGACTAGCGGCGTCTACAATGAGCAGTTCTTC.

The CDR3 region is CAGGAGNTGELFF. The CDR3 nucleotides read TGTGCCGGGGGAGCGGGGAACACCGGGGAGCTGTTTTTT. This chain connects TRBV7-9 to TRBJ2-2; the D gene is possibly TRBD2 (6 bases). Germline V gene data show CDR1 as SEHNR and CDR2 as FQNEAQ (reference sequence). Trimming pared 11 bases from V and 1 base from J, leaving 11 bases between. The CDR3 has 13 amino acids. The full variable domain, in which reference TRBV7-9 and TRBJ2-2 provide the parts outside the CDR3, is DTGVSQNPRHKITKRGQNVTFRCDPISEHNRLYWYRQTLGQGPEFLTYFQNEAQLEKSRLLSDRFSAERPKGSFSTLEIQRTEQGDSAMYLCAGGAGNTGELFFGEGSRLTVL.

The chain recombines TRBV18 with TRBJ1-2; 9 positions match TRBD1. This CDR3 region has 17 residues. V was clipped by 3 bases and J by 2 bases; unmatched bases: 10. CDR1 is KGHSH and CDR2 is LQKENI in the germline V gene. The CDR3 spells CASSPATRGQGNYGYTF. The CDR3 bases are TGTGCCAGCTCACCTGCTACAAGGGGACAGGGCAACTATGGCTACACCTTC.

The chain carries TRBV19 and TRBJ2-1; TRBD2 matches at 12 bases. The junction had 5 bases not matched to a gene; V was cut back by 7 bases and J by 4 bases. This CDR3 spans 15 amino acids. CDR1 is LNHDA, CDR2 SQIVND, per germline (reference sequence). The CDR3 sequence is CASTTTSGSYNEQFF. CDR3 DNA sequence: TGTGCCAGTACCACGACTAGCGGGAGTTACAATGAGCAGTTCTTC.

The J gene is TRBJ1-3, the V gene TRBV19; a weak D match, TRBD1 (5 bases). This CDR3 has 14 residues. Trimming took 7 bases from V and 1 from J, leaving 11 bases between them. Germline CDR1 reads LNHDA; CDR2 reads SQIVND (reference sequence). This CDR3 is CASTRGGSGNTIYF. The DNA for the CDR3 is TGTGCCAGTACCCGGGGGGGGTCTGGAAACACCATATATTTT.

The chain is built from TRBV14 and TRBJ1-1, with TRBD1 identical over 9 bases. CDR3 length: 14 residues. V dropped 3 bases and J dropped 5; count of bases not matched to a gene: 4. Germline CDR1 is SGHDN and CDR2 is FVKESK. DNA of the CDR3: TGTGCCAGCAGCCAGGGGACAGGGAGGACTGAAGCTTTCTTT. Its protein product is CASSQGTGRTEAFF.

This sequence joins TRBV7-2 and TRBJ2-1; no clear D gene. Germline CDR1 reads SGHTA; CDR2 reads FQGNSA. V was shortened by 1 base and J by 5 bases, with 12 bases between the two germline ends. The CDR3 has 15 residues. Here the CDR3 reads CASSLVSLLDNEQFF. In DNA form, the CDR3 reads TGTGCCAGCAGCTTAGTCTCCTTACTTGACAATGAGCAGTTCTTC.

About this clone: Other DNA sequences of this sample code for an identical CDR3. This chain connects TRBV14 to TRBJ1-1; TRBD1 aligns across 8 bases. CDR1 and CDR2 from the germline V gene are SGHDN and FVKESK. V lost 4 bases to trimming and J lost 4 bases; unmatched junction nucleotides: 2. This CDR3 has 13 amino acids. The CDR3 sequence: CASSLTGGTEAFF. In nucleotides, the CDR3 is TGTGCCAGCAGCCTTACAGGGGGCACTGAAGCTTTCTTT.

V usage is TRBV2 and J usage is TRBJ1-1, with a possible D match to TRBD1 (6 bases). The CDR3 has 13 residues. Germline CDR1 reads SNHLY; CDR2 reads FYNNEI. V dropped 9 bases and J dropped 3 bases, with 14 bases sitting between them. CDR3 DNA sequence: TGTGCCAGTAGTCGAGGACAGTACACTGAAGCTTTCTTT. It yields the protein CASSRGQYTEAFF.

This chain links TRBV27 with TRBJ1-2; D perhaps matches TRBD1 (5 bases). This CDR3 is 13 amino acids long. The V end was cut by 6 bases, the J end by 4 bases, with 12 bases between. Germline-derived CDR1 and CDR2 are MNHEY and SMNVEV (reference sequence). The CDR3 loop reads CASSPTVFYGYTF. The CDR3, as DNA: TGTGCCAGCAGCCCGACAGTGTTCTATGGCTACACCTTC.

In this sample, this clone turned up once. This chain joins TRBV4-2 and TRBJ1-2; D perhaps matches TRBD1 (6 bases). This CDR3 is 15 amino acids long. The ends were cut back, 4 bases at V and 7 bases at J, with 19 bases in the middle. Germline loops: CDR1 LGHNA, CDR2 YNFKEQ. The CDR3 reads CASSRGGGSRGGYTF. CDR3 DNA sequence: TGTGCCAGCAGCCGAGGGGGTGGGAGTAGGGGTGGCTACACCTTC.

The rearrangement links TRBV6-2 or TRBV6-3 to TRBJ2-1; 14 bases fit TRBD2. Looked up from germline, CDR1 is MNHEY and CDR2 is SVGEGT. The CDR3 has 21 residues. Germline trimming cut 0 bases from V and 6 bases from J; bases unmatched to any gene: 16. CDR3 region: CASSYSRGKPTSGRVLNEQFF. The CDR3 DNA reads as TGTGCCAGCAGTTACTCGAGGGGGAAACCGACTAGCGGGAGGGTCCTCAATGAGCAGTTCTTC.

The rearrangement links TRBV11-2 to TRBJ1-2; a possible D gene is TRBD1 (6 bases). The CDR3 consists of 13 residues. Trimming took 1 base from V and 5 from J, leaving 8 bases between them. Germline loops: CDR1 SGHAT, CDR2 FQNNGV. The chain's CDR3 is CASSLGTEYGYTF. The CDR3 region has the DNA TGTGCCAGCAGCTTAGGGACAGAATATGGCTACACCTTC.

This clone was recorded a few times. V usage is TRBV6-5 and J usage is TRBJ1-4; 7 nucleotides agree with TRBD1. This CDR3 is built from 15 residues. After removal of 5 bases from V and 3 bases from J, the junction contained 6 bases not matched to a gene. Germline CDR1 MNHEY, CDR2 SVGAGI. The CDR3 region has the DNA TGTGCCAGCAGTCCAGGACAGGCCTCTAATGAAAAACTGTTTTTT. As protein: CASSPGQASNEKLFF.

This chain links TRBV6-5 with TRBJ1-2; 10 nucleotides line up with TRBD1. CDR1 MNHEY and CDR2 SVGAGI come from the germline V gene. The CDR3 is 14 residues long. V was pared by 6 bases and J by 5 bases, with 6 bases of the junction left unmatched. The CDR3 nucleotides read TGTGCCAGCAGCAACCGACAGGGGGCTTATGGCTACACCTTC. It yields the protein CASSNRQGAYGYTF.

Here the CDR3 reads CATSRAGGIHQPQHF. The CDR3 nucleotides are TGTGCCACCAGCAGAGCAGGCGGGATACATCAGCCCCAGCATTTT. V gene TRBV15 combines with J gene TRBJ1-5, with D hard to call. The germline gives CDR1 LNHNV, CDR2 YYDKDF (reference sequence). V lost 1 base and J 5 bases, leaving 12 bases between the germline ends. This CDR3 has 15 residues.

The rearrangement links TRBV27 to TRBJ2-1; TRBD2 aligns across 10 bases. J gave up 1 base and V 6 bases, and 6 bases lay outside the gene matches. This CDR3 spans 16 amino acids. CDR1 and CDR2 from the germline V gene are MNHEY and SMNVEV (reference sequence). The CDR3 region has the DNA TGTGCCAGCAGCCGCCAGCGGGGGGGATCCTACAATGAGCAGTTCTTC. Translating it yields CASSRQRGGSYNEQFF.

This clone was counted a few times. J is TRBJ2-1 and V is TRBV4-1; no reliable D call. The germline CDR1 and CDR2 sequences are MGHRA and YSYEKL. This CDR3 is 17 amino acids long. Trimming took off 3 bases at V and 8 bases at J, with 23 bases between the two ends. As DNA, the CDR3 is TGCGCCAGCAGCCAGGGTCCCGCGGTAAAATCCACACATGAGCAGTTCTTC. As protein: CASSQGPAVKSTHEQFF.

This rearrangement joins TRBV24-1 to TRBJ2-2, with 10 positions matching TRBD1. CDR3 length: 17 residues. Losses at the gene ends were 4 bases for V and 3 bases for J; bases not matched to a gene: 7. In germline, CDR1 is KGHDR, CDR2 SFDVKD. The CDR3 coding sequence is TGTGCCACCAGTGAGGCGACCGGGACAGGGGACACCGGGGAGCTGTTTTTT. Translating it yields CATSEATGTGDTGELFF.

The rearrangement links TRBV5-4 to TRBJ2-7; 7 nucleotides agree with TRBD1. Looked up from germline, CDR1 is SGHNT and CDR2 is YYREEE (reference sequence). V shed 4 bases and J 3 bases; nucleotides not matched to a gene: 13. This CDR3 spans 16 amino acids. As DNA, the CDR3 is TGTGCCAGCAGCAAAATATCGGGACAGAAGGGCTACGAGCAGTACTTC. This encodes CASSKISGQKGYEQYF.